This T cell receptor (beta chain) was recorded in a study of T-cell memory formation after mild COVID-19. The V gene's germline CDR1 is MNHEY and CDR2 SMNVEV (reference sequence). Trimming cost V 4 bases and J 4 bases, with 16 bases left between them. This CDR3 spans 15 amino acids. The TCR alpha and TCR beta cDNA libraries, bearing sample barcodes and UMIs, were generated by 5'RACE using constant-segment primers. TCRdb used MiXCR to reprocess the 5' RACE reads, holding one entry per CDR3 protein. The data contain roughly 340,000 distinct CDR3 sequences, more than 20% of them singletons. This TCR was recovered from a man aged 18 to 30 who had mild COVID-19 (a few samples of this study predate the infection). Cell type and time point are not known. The sequencing input was PBMCs or a T cell subset sorted from them (not recorded which). The rearrangement links TRBV27 to TRBJ1-2; no clear D gene. This CDR3 reads CASSYTPSDLYGYTF. CDR3 DNA: TGTGCCAGCAGTTATACCCCCTCCGACCTCTATGGCTACACCTTC.